This is a list of T cell receptor beta chains from one sample in a study of T cell repertoires in aging, cancer and after chemotherapy. TCRdb ran MiXCR on the multiplex PCR reads and lists one entry per CDR3 protein. The sample yields over 10,000 distinct CDR3 sequences, 20% to 25% seen once. The sequencing input was blood. These receptors came from a human donor in good health. Both conserved end residues are part of each CDR3. The D gene is left open where the match is weak. For some rows the clone size is stated as once, few or many, or as a class when expanded; others skip it.

d_call,clone_size,v_call,j_call,cdr3_aa,cdr3_nt
.,.,TRBV12-3/TRBV12-4,TRBJ1-5,CASSFRGYGNQPQHF,TGTGCCAGCAGTTTTCGGGGCTATGGCAATCAGCCCCAGCATTTT
TRBD1,.,TRBV7-9,TRBJ2-2,CASSLFPRAPGTGPPGELFF,TGTGCCAGCAGCTTATTCCCTAGGGCGCCCGGGACAGGCCCGCCCGGGGAGCTGTTTTTT
TRBD1,medium-sized,TRBV20-1,TRBJ1-2,CSAAQGGGNGYTF,TGCAGTGCTGCCCAGGGGGGAGGGAATGGCTACACCTTC
TRBD1,few,TRBV20-1,TRBJ2-7,CSARDRQGPSNSYEQYF,TGCAGTGCTAGAGATCGACAGGGGCCCTCGAACTCCTACGAGCAGTACTTC
.,medium-sized,TRBV12-3/TRBV12-4,TRBJ2-2,CASPPGPTGNTGELFF,TGTGCCAGCCCACCTGGCCCGACAGGGAACACCGGGGAGCTGTTTTTT
.,medium-sized,TRBV7-2,TRBJ2-7,CASSWGRSTYEQYF,TGTGCCAGCAGCTGGGGCAGGTCTACCTACGAGCAGTACTTC
TRBD2,few,TRBV12-3/TRBV12-4,TRBJ2-3,CASSSRVAGGLTDTQYF,TGTGCCAGCAGCTCCCGAGTAGCGGGGGGGCTGACAGATACGCAGTATTTT
.,medium-sized,TRBV6-5,TRBJ2-7,CASSAVTVSYEQYF,TGTGCCAGCAGTGCCGTGACAGTGAGCTACGAGCAGTACTTC
TRBD2,.,TRBV6-5,TRBJ2-1,CASSWTSGRNEQFF,TGTGCCAGCAGTTGGACTAGCGGGAGAAATGAGCAGTTCTTC
.,.,TRBV25-1,TRBJ2-1,CASSEVTGTYNEQFF,TGTGCCAGCAGTGAAGTGACAGGTACCTACAATGAGCAGTTCTTC
.,many,TRBV20-1,TRBJ2-3,CSAPVASTDTQYF,TGCAGTGCCCCGGTGGCGAGCACAGATACGCAGTATTTT
.,few,TRBV5-1,TRBJ1-3,CASSSQGNSGNTIYF,TGCGCCAGCAGCTCACAGGGTAACTCTGGAAACACCATATATTTT
.,.,TRBV6-5,TRBJ1-1,CASRYSAVMNTEAFF,TGTGCCAGCAGATACTCGGCGGTAATGAACACTGAAGCTTTCTTT
.,few,TRBV7-9,TRBJ1-1,CASSLGGSEAFF,TGTGCCAGCAGCTTAGGGGGGTCTGAAGCTTTCTTT
.,few,TRBV20-1,TRBJ1-1,CSAQNMRGSSRTEAFF,TGCAGTGCACAGAACATGCGAGGGTCCTCTAGGACTGAAGCTTTCTTT
.,few,TRBV5-6,TRBJ1-2,CASSIRTDAGYTF,TGTGCCAGCAGCATTAGGACAGATGCGGGCTACACCTTC
.,few,TRBV12-3/TRBV12-4,TRBJ2-3,CASRPSLGFSDTQYF,TGTGCCAGCCGACCTTCATTAGGCTTTTCAGATACGCAGTATTTT
TRBD2,few,TRBV7-2,TRBJ2-7,CASSLLPGGAVEQYF,TGTGCCAGCAGCTTACTGCCGGGGGGGGCCGTCGAGCAGTACTTC
.,few,TRBV5-1,TRBJ2-1,CASSFLQGTFGNEQFF,TGCGCCAGCAGCTTCCTTCAGGGAACATTCGGGAATGAGCAGTTCTTC
.,few,TRBV14,TRBJ1-2,CASSQSGTHGYTF,TGTGCCAGCAGCCAATCCGGGACCCATGGCTACACCTTC
.,.,TRBV20-1,TRBJ2-5,CSARDRRGTDPLETQYF,TGCAGTGCTAGAGATCGACGGGGGACAGATCCTTTGGAGACCCAGTACTTC
TRBD1,.,TRBV11-2,TRBJ1-6,CASSHLRQGWSSPLHF,TGTGCCAGCAGCCACCTAAGACAGGGGTGGAGTTCACCCCTCCACTTT
.,.,TRBV7-2,TRBJ2-7,CASSFFRSSYEQYF,TGTGCCAGCAGCTTCTTCCGCAGTTCCTACGAGCAGTACTTC
TRBD2,.,TRBV6-5,TRBJ2-3,CASSREGLAGGGTDTQYF,TGTGCCAGCAGCAGAGAGGGACTAGCGGGGGGGGGGACAGATACGCAGTATTTT
.,medium-sized,TRBV6-1,TRBJ1-1,CASSERRASAFF,TGTGCCAGCAGTGAACGTAGGGCGTCTGCTTTCTTT
TRBD1,few,TRBV7-2,TRBJ1-2,CASSLGGGGSSTFYGYTF,TGTGCCAGCAGCTTAGGAGGGGGCGGGTCCTCTACATTCTATGGCTACACCTTC
.,medium-sized,TRBV15,TRBJ2-3,CATSRDAQGTDTQYF,TGTGCCACCAGCAGAGATGCGCAGGGCACAGATACGCAGTATTTT
TRBD1,.,TRBV5-6,TRBJ1-1,CASSLGGQGAWAFF,TGTGCCAGCAGCTTGGGGGGGCAGGGGGCTTGGGCTTTCTTT
.,.,TRBV10-3,TRBJ2-6,CAVRQRGANVLTF,TGTGCCGTTCGACAGAGAGGGGCCAACGTCCTGACTTTC
.,.,TRBV20-1,TRBJ2-1,CSARGSIAETYNEQFF,TGCAGTGCTAGAGGGTCCATAGCGGAAACATACAATGAGCAGTTCTTC
TRBD2,few,TRBV7-2,TRBJ2-3,CASSLPSGGPDTQYF,TGTGCCAGCAGCTTGCCTAGCGGGGGACCAGATACGCAGTATTTT
TRBD1,medium-sized,TRBV19,TRBJ2-7,CASSVDRGYEQYF,TGTGCCAGCAGCGTGGACAGGGGGTACGAGCAGTACTTC